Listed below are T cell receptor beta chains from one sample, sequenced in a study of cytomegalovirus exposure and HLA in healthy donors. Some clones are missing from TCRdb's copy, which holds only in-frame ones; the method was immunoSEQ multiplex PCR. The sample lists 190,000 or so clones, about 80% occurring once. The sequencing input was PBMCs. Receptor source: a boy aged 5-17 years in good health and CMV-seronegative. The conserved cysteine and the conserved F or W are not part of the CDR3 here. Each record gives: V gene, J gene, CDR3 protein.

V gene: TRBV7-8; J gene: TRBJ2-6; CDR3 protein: ASSPEHDSYYSGANVLT
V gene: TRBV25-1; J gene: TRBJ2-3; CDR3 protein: ASSEHAQTSGSTDTQY
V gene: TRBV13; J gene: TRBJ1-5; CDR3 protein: ASSFGGGQPQH
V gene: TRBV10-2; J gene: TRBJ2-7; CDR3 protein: ASNAGTSDFYYEQY
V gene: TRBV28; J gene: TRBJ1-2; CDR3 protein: AGKTGSHGYT
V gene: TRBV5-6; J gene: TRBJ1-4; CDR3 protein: ASSSVGANEKLF
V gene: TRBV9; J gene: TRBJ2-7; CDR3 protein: ASSALAYSYEQY
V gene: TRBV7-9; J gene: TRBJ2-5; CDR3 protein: ASSRSETQY
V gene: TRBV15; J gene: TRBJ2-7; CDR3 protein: ATSPRSGTSFHEQY
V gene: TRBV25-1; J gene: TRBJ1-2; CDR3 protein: ASSSYRTLNYGYT
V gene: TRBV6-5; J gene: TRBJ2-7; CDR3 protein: ASSYSQVGVYEQY
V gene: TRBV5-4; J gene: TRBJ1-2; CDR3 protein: ASSLFLRAEGYT
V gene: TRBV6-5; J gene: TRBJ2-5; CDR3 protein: ASSQMSLGWETQY
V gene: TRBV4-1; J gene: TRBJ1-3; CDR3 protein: ASSQAQGAFRGNTIY
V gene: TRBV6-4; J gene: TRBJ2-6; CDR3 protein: ASSPNGAGANVLT
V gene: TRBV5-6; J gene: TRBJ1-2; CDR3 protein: ASSGTDSGVDGYT
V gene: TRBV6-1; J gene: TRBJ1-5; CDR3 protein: ASSNRVGSNQPQH
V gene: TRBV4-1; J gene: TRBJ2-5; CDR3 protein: ASSQEDRAGGTQY
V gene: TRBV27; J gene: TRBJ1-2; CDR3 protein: ASRPSGLGQADYT
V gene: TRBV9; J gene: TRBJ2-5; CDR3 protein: ASSGSGSLETQY
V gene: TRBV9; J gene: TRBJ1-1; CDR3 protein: ASSAQGIRNTEAF
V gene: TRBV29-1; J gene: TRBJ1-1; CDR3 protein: SVNRVNTEAF
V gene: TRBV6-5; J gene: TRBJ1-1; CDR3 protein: ASSYGGNLFTEAF
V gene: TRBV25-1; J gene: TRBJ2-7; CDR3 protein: ASIQTGGYEQY
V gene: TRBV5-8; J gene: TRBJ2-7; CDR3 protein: ASSLRQASEQY
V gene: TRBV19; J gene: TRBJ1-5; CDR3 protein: ASSIWQALSQPQH
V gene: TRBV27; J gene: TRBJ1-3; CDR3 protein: ASSLFGGNTIY
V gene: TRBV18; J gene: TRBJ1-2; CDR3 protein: ASSEDRSTGYT
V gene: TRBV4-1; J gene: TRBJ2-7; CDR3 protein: ASSQDLAAYEQY
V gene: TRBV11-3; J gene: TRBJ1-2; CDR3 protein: ASSSDRVGGYT
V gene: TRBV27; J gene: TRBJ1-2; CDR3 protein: ATRTGDGYT
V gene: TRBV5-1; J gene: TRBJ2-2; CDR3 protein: ASSLNRGATTGELF
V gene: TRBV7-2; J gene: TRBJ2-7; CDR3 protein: ASSSNWNTGEQY
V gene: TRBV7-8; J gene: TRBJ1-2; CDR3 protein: ASSNRDRRVNYGYT
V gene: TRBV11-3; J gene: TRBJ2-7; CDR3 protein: ASSGRDRGYEQY
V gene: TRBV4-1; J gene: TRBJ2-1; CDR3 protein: ASSQGTSGRAAYNEQF
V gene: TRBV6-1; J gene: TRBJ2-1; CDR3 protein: ASSERVVHPVYNEQF
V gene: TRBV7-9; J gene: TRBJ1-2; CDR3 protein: ASSLVGRTYGYT
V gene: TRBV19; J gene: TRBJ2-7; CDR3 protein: ASSNSRGARNEQY
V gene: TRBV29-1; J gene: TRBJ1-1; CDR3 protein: SVDRGRSEAF
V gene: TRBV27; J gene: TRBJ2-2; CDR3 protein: ASRVSGTGTGELF